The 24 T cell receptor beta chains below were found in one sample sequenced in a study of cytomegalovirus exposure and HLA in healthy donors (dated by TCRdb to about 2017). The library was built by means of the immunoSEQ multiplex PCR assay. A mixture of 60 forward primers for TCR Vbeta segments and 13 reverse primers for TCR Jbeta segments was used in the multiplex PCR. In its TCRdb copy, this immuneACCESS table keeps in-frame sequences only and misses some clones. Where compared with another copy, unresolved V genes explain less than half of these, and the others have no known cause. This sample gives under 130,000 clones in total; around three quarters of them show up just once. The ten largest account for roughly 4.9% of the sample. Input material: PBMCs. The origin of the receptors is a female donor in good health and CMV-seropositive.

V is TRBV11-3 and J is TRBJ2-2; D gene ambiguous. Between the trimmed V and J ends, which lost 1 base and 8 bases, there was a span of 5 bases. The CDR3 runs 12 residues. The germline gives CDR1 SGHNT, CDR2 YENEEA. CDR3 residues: CASSLVAGELFF. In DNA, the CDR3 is TGTGCCAGCAGCTTAGTTGCGGGGGAGCTGTTTTTT. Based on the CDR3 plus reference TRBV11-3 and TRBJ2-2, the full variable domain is EAGVVQSPRYKIIEKKQPVAFWCNPISGHNTLYWYLQNLGQGPELLIRYENEEAVDDSQLPKDRFSAERLKGVDSTLKIQPAELGDSAVYLCASSLVAGELFFGEGSRLTVL.

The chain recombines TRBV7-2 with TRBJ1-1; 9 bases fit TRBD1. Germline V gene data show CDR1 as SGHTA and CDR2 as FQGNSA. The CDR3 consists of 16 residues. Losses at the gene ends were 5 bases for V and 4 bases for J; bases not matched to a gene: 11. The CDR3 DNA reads TGTGCCAGCAGCCCCATACAACAGGGGGCGGGCACTGAAGCTTTCTTT. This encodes CASSPIQQGAGTEAFF.

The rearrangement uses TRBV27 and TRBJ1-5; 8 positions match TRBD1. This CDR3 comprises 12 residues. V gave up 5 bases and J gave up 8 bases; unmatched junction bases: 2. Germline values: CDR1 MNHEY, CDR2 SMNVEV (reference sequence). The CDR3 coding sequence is TGTGCCAGCAGTAAGACAGGGGAGCCCCAGCATTTT. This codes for CASSKTGEPQHF.

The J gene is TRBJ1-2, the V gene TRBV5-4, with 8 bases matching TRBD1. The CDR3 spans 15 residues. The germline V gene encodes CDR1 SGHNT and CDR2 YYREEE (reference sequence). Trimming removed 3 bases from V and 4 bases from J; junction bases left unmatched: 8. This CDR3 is CASSSRTGYGYGYTF. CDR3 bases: TGTGCCAGCAGCTCCCGGACAGGGTATGGCTATGGCTACACCTTC.

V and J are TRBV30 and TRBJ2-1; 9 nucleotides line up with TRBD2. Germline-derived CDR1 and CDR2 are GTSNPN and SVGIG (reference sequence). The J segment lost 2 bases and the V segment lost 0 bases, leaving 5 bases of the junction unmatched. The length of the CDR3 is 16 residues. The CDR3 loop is CAWSVASGTPYNEQFF. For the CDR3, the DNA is TGTGCCTGGAGTGTGGCTAGCGGGACCCCCTACAATGAGCAGTTCTTC.

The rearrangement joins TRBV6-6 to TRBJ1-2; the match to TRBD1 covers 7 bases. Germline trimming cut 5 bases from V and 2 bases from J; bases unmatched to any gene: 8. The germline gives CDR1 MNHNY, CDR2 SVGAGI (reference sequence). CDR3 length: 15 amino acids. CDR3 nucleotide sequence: TGTGCCAGCAGTCCCCACAGGGGATCAAACTATGGCTACACCTTC. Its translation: CASSPHRGSNYGYTF.

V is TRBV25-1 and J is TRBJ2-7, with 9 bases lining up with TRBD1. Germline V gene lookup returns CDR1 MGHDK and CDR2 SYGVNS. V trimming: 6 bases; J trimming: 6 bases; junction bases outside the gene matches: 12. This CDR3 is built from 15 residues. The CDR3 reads CASSLIGTGTCEQYF. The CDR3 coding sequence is TGTGCCAGCAGCCTGATTGGGACAGGGACTTGCGAGCAGTACTTC.

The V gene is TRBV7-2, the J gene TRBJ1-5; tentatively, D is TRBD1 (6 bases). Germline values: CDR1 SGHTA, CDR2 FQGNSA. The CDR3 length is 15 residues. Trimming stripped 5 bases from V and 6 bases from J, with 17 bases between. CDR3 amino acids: CASSEEGEGGQPQHF. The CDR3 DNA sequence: TGTGCCAGCAGCGAAGAGGGGGAAGGGGGTCAGCCCCAGCATTTT. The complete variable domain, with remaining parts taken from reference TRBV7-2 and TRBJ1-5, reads GAGVSQSPSNKVTEKGKDVELRCDPISGHTALYWYRQSLGQGLEFLIYFQGNSAPDKSGLPSDRFSAERTGGSVSTLTIQRTQQEDSAVYLCASSEEGEGGQPQHFGDGTRLSIL.

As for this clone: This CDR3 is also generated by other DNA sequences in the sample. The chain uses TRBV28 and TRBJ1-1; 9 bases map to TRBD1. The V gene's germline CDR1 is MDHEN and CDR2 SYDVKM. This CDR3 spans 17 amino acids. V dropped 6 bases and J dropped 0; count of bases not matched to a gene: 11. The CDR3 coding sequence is TGTGCCAGCAGGGAGCCGGGACAGGGAAAATTGAACACTGAAGCTTTCTTT. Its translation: CASREPGQGKLNTEAFF.

CDR3 nucleotide sequence: TGTGCCAGCAGCACAGGGACAGGGGCAGGGGAGACCCAGTACTTC. Translated, it gives CASSTGTGAGETQYF. V and J are TRBV5-6 and TRBJ2-5, with 10 nucleotides matching TRBD1. With V trimmed by 4 bases and J by 5 bases, 8 bases remained unmatched. The length of the CDR3 is 15 residues. Germline CDR1 reads SGHDT; CDR2 reads YYEEEE.

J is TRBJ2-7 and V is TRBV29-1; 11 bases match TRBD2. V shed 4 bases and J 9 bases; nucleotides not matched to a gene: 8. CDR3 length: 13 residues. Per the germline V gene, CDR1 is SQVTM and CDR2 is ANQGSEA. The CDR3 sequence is CSVVTSGARGQYF. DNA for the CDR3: TGCAGCGTTGTGACTAGCGGGGCCCGGGGGCAGTACTTC.

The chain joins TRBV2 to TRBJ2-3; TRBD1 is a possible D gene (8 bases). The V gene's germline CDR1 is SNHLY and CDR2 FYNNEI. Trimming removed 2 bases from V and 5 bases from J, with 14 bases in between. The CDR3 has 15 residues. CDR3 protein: CASSESQGGGDTQYF. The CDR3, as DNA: TGTGCCAGCAGTGAATCACAGGGGGGGGGAGATACGCAGTATTTT.

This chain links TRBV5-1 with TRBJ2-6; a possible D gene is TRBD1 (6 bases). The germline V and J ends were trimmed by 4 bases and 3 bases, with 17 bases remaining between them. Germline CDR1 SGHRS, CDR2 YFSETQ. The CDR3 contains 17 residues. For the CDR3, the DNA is TGCGCCAGCAGCCGGGGTCTGACAGGTCATGGGGCCAACGTCCTGACTTTC. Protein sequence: CASSRGLTGHGANVLTF.

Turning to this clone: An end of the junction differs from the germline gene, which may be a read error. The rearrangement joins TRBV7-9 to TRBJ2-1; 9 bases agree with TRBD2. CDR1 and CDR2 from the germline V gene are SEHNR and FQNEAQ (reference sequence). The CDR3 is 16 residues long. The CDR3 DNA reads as TGTTCCAGCAGCATCTTAGCGGGGGTCTCCTACAATGAGCAGTTCTTC. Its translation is CSSSILAGVSYNEQFF.

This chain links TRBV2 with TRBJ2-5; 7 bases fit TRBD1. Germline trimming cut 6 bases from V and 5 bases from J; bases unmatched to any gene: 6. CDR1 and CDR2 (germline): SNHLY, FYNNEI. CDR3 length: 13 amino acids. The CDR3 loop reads CASRGDSSETQYF. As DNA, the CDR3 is TGTGCCAGCAGGGGGGACAGTTCGGAGACCCAGTACTTC.

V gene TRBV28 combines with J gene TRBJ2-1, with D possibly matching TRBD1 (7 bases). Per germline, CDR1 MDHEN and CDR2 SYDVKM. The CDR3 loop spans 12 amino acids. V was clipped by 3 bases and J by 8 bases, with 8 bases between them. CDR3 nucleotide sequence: TGTGCCAGCAGTTTCAGGGGGGATGAGCAGTTCTTC. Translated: CASSFRGDEQFF.

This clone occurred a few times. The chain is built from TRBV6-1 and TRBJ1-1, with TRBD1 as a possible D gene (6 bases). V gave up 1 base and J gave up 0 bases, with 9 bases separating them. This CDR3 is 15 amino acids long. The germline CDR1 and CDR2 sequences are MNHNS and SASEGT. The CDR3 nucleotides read TGTGCCAGCAGTGAAGGGACAGCCTTGAACACTGAAGCTTTCTTT. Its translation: CASSEGTALNTEAFF.

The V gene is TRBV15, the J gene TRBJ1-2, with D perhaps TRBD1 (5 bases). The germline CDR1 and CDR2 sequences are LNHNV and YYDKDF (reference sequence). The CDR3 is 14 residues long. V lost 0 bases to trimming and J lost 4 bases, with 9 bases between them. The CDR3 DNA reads TGTGCCACCAGCAGAGATGGGGGGAGCTATGGCTACACCTTC. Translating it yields CATSRDGGSYGYTF.

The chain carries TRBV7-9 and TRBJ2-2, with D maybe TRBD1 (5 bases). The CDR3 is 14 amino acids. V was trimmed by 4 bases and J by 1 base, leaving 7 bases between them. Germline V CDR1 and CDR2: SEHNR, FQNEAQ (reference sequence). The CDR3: CASSYGQNTGELFF. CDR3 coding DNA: TGTGCCAGCAGCTACGGACAGAACACCGGGGAGCTGTTTTTT.

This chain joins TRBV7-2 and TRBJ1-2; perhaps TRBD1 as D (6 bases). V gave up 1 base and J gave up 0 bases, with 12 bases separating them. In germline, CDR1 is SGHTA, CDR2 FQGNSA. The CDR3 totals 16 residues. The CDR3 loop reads CASSLVGRGANYGYTF. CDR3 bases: TGTGCCAGCAGCTTAGTTGGCAGGGGAGCTAACTATGGCTACACCTTC.

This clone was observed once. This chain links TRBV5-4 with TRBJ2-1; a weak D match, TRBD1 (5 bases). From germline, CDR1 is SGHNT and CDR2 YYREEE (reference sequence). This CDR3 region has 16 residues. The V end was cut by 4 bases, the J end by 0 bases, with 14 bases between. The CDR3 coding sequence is TGTGCCAGCAGCGTAAGGGGCGGATACTCCTACAATGAGCAGTTCTTC. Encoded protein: CASSVRGGYSYNEQFF.

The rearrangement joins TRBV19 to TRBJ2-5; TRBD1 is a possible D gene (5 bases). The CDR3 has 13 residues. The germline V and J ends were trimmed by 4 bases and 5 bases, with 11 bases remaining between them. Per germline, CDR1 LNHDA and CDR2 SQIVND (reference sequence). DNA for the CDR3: TGTGCCAGTAGTACGCCAGGGTACGAGACCCAGTACTTC. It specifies CASSTPGYETQYF.

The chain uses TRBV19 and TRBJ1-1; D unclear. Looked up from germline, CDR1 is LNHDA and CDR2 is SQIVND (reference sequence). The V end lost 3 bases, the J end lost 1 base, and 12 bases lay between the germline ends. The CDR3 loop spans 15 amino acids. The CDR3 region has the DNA TGTGCCAGTAGTATTACGAGGGTTGAGAACACTGAAGCTTTCTTT. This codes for CASSITRVENTEAFF.

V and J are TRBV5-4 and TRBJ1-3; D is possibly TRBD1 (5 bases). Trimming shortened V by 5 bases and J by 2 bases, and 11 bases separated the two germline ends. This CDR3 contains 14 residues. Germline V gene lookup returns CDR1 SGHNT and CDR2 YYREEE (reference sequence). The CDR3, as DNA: TGTGCCAGCAGTCTGGGGGGGACTGGAAACACCATATATTTT. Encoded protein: CASSLGGTGNTIYF.